The next 3 T cell receptor beta chains were all read from a single sample in a study of cytomegalovirus exposure and HLA in healthy donors. Primers for the PCR totalled 60 Vbeta and 13 Jbeta. The repertoire was sequenced with immunoSEQ multiplex PCR; TCRdb's copy has only in-frame clones and lacks some. Among 43,000 or so clones listed, 70% to 85% were seen once. Sequencing was done on a sample of PBMCs. The receptors derive from a young man in good health and CMV-seronegative.

The DNA of the CDR3 is TGTGCCAGCAGTTCCCTACCCAGGGGTACTGAAGCTTTCTTT. The encoded protein is CASSSLPRGTEAFF. This rearrangement joins TRBV27 to TRBJ1-1, with a possible D match to TRBD1 (6 bases). The length of the CDR3 is 14 residues. V lost 4 bases and J 5 bases, leaving 14 bases between the germline ends. Germline V lookup: CDR1 MNHEY, CDR2 SMNVEV (reference sequence).

The J gene is TRBJ2-1, the V gene TRBV29-1, with 12 bases fitting TRBD1. The CDR3 length is 16 residues. The germline gives CDR1 SQVTM, CDR2 ANQGSEA. V dropped 0 bases and J dropped 8; count of bases not matched to a gene: 8. DNA of the CDR3: TGCAGCGTTGAAGATCTAGGGGGACAGGGGGCCGATGAGCAGTTCTTC. This encodes CSVEDLGGQGADEQFF.

The V call is TRBV28, the J call TRBJ1-2, with TRBD1 matching 8 bases. The CDR3 is made up of 14 amino acids. Germline values: CDR1 MDHEN, CDR2 SYDVKM. The ends lost 6 bases at V and 0 bases at J; junction bases unmatched: 3. This CDR3 is CASRSGQANYGYTF. The CDR3 DNA reads TGTGCCAGCAGATCGGGACAGGCTAACTATGGCTACACCTTC.